This TCR beta chain was sequenced for a study of regulatory T cells in long-lasting Graves disease. V lost 4 bases to trimming and J lost 4 bases, with 10 bases between them. Germline CDR1 is MNHEY and CDR2 is SMNVEV (reference sequence). CDR3 length: 13 amino acids. The table lists this clonotype with many counts. Time point here: newly diagnosed GD, antithyroid drugs for less than 3 months. Extracted PBMC RNA gave rise to the TCR library. Construction of TCR beta libraries relied on iRepertoire HTBI primers and on Arm-PCR targeting CDR3 regions. TCRdb called the multiplex PCR reads again in MiXCR, with one record for every CDR3 protein. Of some 500,000 distinct CDR3 sequences listed, about 16% are singletons. This same sample was also part of a study on T cells in Graves' hyperthyroidism and ophthalmopathy. That paper adds: Aged 18 to 65, the patients had hyperthyroidism that was newly diagnosed and had lasted under 2 months.

This rearrangement joins TRBV27 to TRBJ1-1, with D maybe TRBD1 (6 bases). The TCR was taken from a middle-aged woman with Graves disease. The sample in question was peripheral blood mononuclear cells (PBMCs), obtained at new diagnosis, from a patient treated with antithyroid drugs. The CDR3 loop is CASSSEGVTEAFF. DNA for the CDR3: TGTGCCAGCAGTTCAGAGGGGGTCACTGAAGCTTTCTTT.